What follows are 27 T cell receptor beta chains derived from one specimen sequenced in a study of blood T cell repertoires in COVID-19. Repertoires were generated with immunoSEQ multiplex PCR, while TCRdb's copy carries only in-frame clones and drops some. The sample contains around 190,000 clones, about 82% of which appear only once. Sample: PBMCs or T cells enriched from blood (not recorded which). Every receptor here comes from a man in his forties or fifties with acute COVID-19.

The chain carries TRBV6-2 or TRBV6-3 and TRBJ1-6; 7 bases align to TRBD1. After removal of 5 bases from V and 9 bases from J, the junction contained 7 bases not matched to a gene. The germline V gene has CDR1 MNHEY and CDR2 SVGEGT. The CDR3 has 14 residues. The CDR3, as DNA: TGTGCCAGCAGTCGGCAGGGGGTTATTTCACCCCTCCACTTT. It translates to CASSRQGVISPLHF.

The chain joins TRBV29-1 to TRBJ1-2; unclear D gene. CDR1 is SQVTM, CDR2 ANQGSEA, per germline. The V and J ends lost 6 bases and 5 bases respectively, with 19 bases between them. The CDR3 loop spans 14 amino acids. The DNA of the CDR3 is TGCAGCGTCGACCGGGTCTTGAGCTCTTATGGCTACACCTTC. Its protein is CSVDRVLSSYGYTF.

This clone was recorded once. The chain combines TRBV19 with TRBJ1-5; 10 bases are shared with TRBD1. The CDR3 runs to 15 residues. With 5 bases clipped from V and 6 bases from J, the junction kept 7 bases outside the gene matches. Germline V CDR1 and CDR2: LNHDA, SQIVND (reference sequence). CDR3 coding DNA: TGTGCCAGTAGTTCTCGGGACAGGGGTTCTCAGCCCCAGCATTTT. This sequence encodes CASSSRDRGSQPQHF.

The V and J genes are TRBV7-2 and TRBJ2-3, with D maybe TRBD2 (7 bases). Germline assignment: CDR1 SGHTA and CDR2 FQGNSA. V was clipped by 5 bases and J by 7 bases, with 19 bases between them. The CDR3 spans 15 residues. The CDR3 spells CASSQLGGGFNTQYF. CDR3 bases: TGTGCCAGCAGCCAGCTAGGGGGGGGGTTCAATACGCAGTATTTT.

The chain couples TRBV7-3 to TRBJ1-1; TRBD1 is a possible D gene (6 bases). The CDR3 extends over 11 amino acids. Trimming cost V 2 bases and J 8 bases, with 6 bases left between them. Per germline, CDR1 SGHTA and CDR2 FQGTGA. The CDR3 protein is CASSLGGEAFF. CDR3 nucleotides: TGTGCCAGCAGCTTAGGGGGCGAAGCTTTCTTT.

V gene TRBV6-6 combines with J gene TRBJ1-2, with a possible D match to TRBD1 (6 bases). Germline V gene sequence: CDR1 MNHNY, CDR2 SVGAGI (reference sequence). The CDR3 totals 11 residues. This CDR3 reads CVVRGGYGYTF. The CDR3 DNA sequence: TGTGTCGTGAGGGGGGGGTATGGCTACACCTTC.

This chain connects TRBV9 to TRBJ1-3; no clear D gene. The V gene lost 2 bases and the J gene lost 0 bases, with 9 bases spanning the gap. From germline, CDR1 is SGDLS and CDR2 YYNGEE. The CDR3 runs 15 residues. CDR3 in DNA: TGTGCCAGCAGCGTTGACGACTACTCTGGAAACACCATATATTTT. It codes for CASSVDDYSGNTIYF. The full variable domain, its missing parts supplied by reference TRBV9 and TRBJ1-3, is DSGVTQTPKHLITATGQRVTLRCSPRSGDLSVYWYQQSLDQGLQFLIQYYNGEERAKGNILERFSAQQFPDLHSELNLSSLELGDSALYFCASSVDDYSGNTIYFGEGSWLTVV.

This clone was recorded once. The genes are TRBV19 and TRBJ1-1; D is possibly TRBD1 (5 bases). CDR1 is LNHDA and CDR2 is SQIVND in the germline V gene (reference sequence). CDR3 size: 15 residues. Trimming removed 5 bases from V and 3 bases from J, with 16 bases in between. The CDR3 spells CASSSNQGGHTEAFF. CDR3 DNA sequence: TGTGCCAGTAGTTCCAATCAGGGAGGCCACACTGAAGCTTTCTTT. Full variable domain (rest looked up from reference TRBV19 and TRBJ1-1): DGGITQSPKYLFRKEGQNVTLSCEQNLNHDAMYWYRQDPGQGLRLIYYSQIVNDFQKGDIAEGYSVSREKKESFPLTVTSAQKNPTAFYLCASSSNQGGHTEAFFGQGTRLTVV.

The chain couples TRBV5-6 to TRBJ2-7, with 8 bases lining up with TRBD1. V lost 0 bases, J lost 0 bases, and 2 bases stayed unmatched. The CDR3 has 15 amino acids. CDR1 is SGHDT and CDR2 is YYEEEE in the germline V gene. In DNA form, the CDR3 reads TGTGCCAGCAGCTTGGCGGGGACAGGCTCCTACGAGCAGTACTTC. It yields the protein CASSLAGTGSYEQYF.

This rearrangement joins TRBV30 to TRBJ2-2; a weak D match, TRBD1 (5 bases). This CDR3 region has 15 residues. Trimming stripped 4 bases from V and 0 bases from J, with 12 bases between. CDR1 and CDR2 from the germline V gene are GTSNPN and SVGIG (reference sequence). Here the CDR3 reads CAWNPAGSNTGELFF. Here the CDR3 DNA reads TGTGCCTGGAATCCAGCAGGGTCGAACACCGGGGAGCTGTTTTTT.

This rearrangement joins TRBV10-3 to TRBJ1-1, with D perhaps matching TRBD1 (5 bases). Germline lookup yields CDR1 ENHRY and CDR2 SYGVKD. V lost 0 bases, J lost 4 bases, and 12 bases lay in between. CDR3 length: 15 residues. The CDR3 DNA reads TGTGCCATCAGTGAGTCGGCCCAGGGAGGCACTGAAGCTTTCTTT. Translation gives CAISESAQGGTEAFF.

The chain uses TRBV27 and TRBJ2-7; 8 bases fit TRBD2. Germline CDR1 is MNHEY and CDR2 is SMNVEV (reference sequence). The J segment lost 1 base and the V segment lost 3 bases, leaving 14 bases of the junction unmatched. This CDR3 comprises 18 residues. CDR3 DNA sequence: TGTGCCAGCAGTTTGGGAAAGTTTTTTCGGGGGGGATCCTACGAGCAGTACTTC. Its protein product is CASSLGKFFRGGSYEQYF.

This clone has a handful of counts. In DNA form, the CDR3 reads TGTGCCAGCAGCTCCTCAGGGGCCGAGGGGCCCCAGCATTTT. This translates into CASSSSGAEGPQHF. The chain recombines TRBV7-3 with TRBJ1-5, with D perhaps matching TRBD1 (6 bases). Germline V gives CDR1 SGHTA, CDR2 FQGTGA. CDR3 length: 14 residues. Trimming pared 4 bases from V and 9 bases from J, leaving 16 bases between.

This chain joins TRBV6-5 and TRBJ2-3; a possible D gene is TRBD2 (5 bases). The germline V gene has CDR1 MNHEY and CDR2 SVGAGI. The CDR3 consists of 15 residues. Trimming removed 2 bases at V and 6 bases at J, with 15 bases between. DNA of the CDR3: TGTGCCAGCAGTTACAGGCGGGTGACCCCGGATACGCAGTATTTT. The encoded protein is CASSYRRVTPDTQYF.

This rearrangement joins TRBV4-2 to TRBJ2-5, with D possibly being TRBD2 (6 bases). V dropped 0 bases and J dropped 3 bases, with 8 bases sitting between them. Per germline, CDR1 LGHNA and CDR2 YNFKEQ. The CDR3 consists of 14 residues. The CDR3 nucleotides read TGTGCCAGCAGCCAAGAGGCGGGAAAAGAGACCCAGTACTTC. It specifies CASSQEAGKETQYF.

On this clone: The sample contains more than one DNA sequence encoding this CDR3. The V call is TRBV27, the J call TRBJ2-7, with D hard to call. The germline gives CDR1 MNHEY, CDR2 SMNVEV (reference sequence). The CDR3 has 14 amino acids. V lost 0 bases, J lost 2 bases, and 8 bases lay in between. The CDR3 loop reads CASSLSRGPYEQYF. The DNA for the CDR3 is TGTGCCAGCAGTTTATCGCGTGGTCCCTACGAGCAGTACTTC.

This clone was seen only a few times. The chain recombines TRBV9 with TRBJ1-6; 9 nucleotides align to TRBD1. In germline, CDR1 is SGDLS, CDR2 YYNGEE. The length of the CDR3 is 14 residues. Germline trimming cut 3 bases from V and 8 bases from J; bases unmatched to any gene: 3. The CDR3 here is CASSAGTGHSPLHF. As DNA, the CDR3 is TGTGCCAGCAGCGCCGGGACAGGGCATTCACCCCTCCACTTT.

The V gene is TRBV19, the J gene TRBJ2-1; TRBD2 aligns across 12 bases. Germline V lookup: CDR1 LNHDA, CDR2 SQIVND (reference sequence). CDR3 length equals 16 residues. The trim removed 4 bases at V and 3 bases at J, leaving 4 bases unmatched. The CDR3 DNA is TGTGCCAGTAGTAGGGGGACTAGCGGGTTCTACAATGAGCAGTTCTTC. The encoded protein is CASSRGTSGFYNEQFF.

This sequence joins TRBV29-1 and TRBJ1-2; 9 bases are shared with TRBD1. V shed 7 bases and J 10 bases; nucleotides not matched to a gene: 13. Germline V gene sequence: CDR1 SQVTM, CDR2 ANQGSEA. The CDR3 extends over 13 amino acids. CDR3 sequence: CSDTPGTGWDYTF. The CDR3 bases are TGCAGCGATACCCCAGGGACAGGGTGGGACTACACCTTC.

The genes are TRBV6-5 and TRBJ2-5; 8 bases fit TRBD2. Germline-derived CDR1 and CDR2 are MNHEY and SVGAGI. With 7 bases clipped from V and 2 bases from J, the junction kept 3 bases outside the gene matches. This CDR3 has 13 amino acids. CDR3 sequence: CASTGTRQETQYF. The CDR3 DNA follows: TGTGCCAGCACCGGGACTAGACAAGAGACCCAGTACTTC.

The chain has TRBV30 and TRBJ2-5; D ambiguous. CDR3 size: 11 residues. V was trimmed by 5 bases and J by 1 base, leaving 5 bases between them. The germline CDR1 and CDR2 sequences are GTSNPN and SVGIG (reference sequence). CDR3: CAWDTQETQYF. The CDR3 coding sequence is TGTGCCTGGGACACCCAAGAGACCCAGTACTTC.

The chain joins TRBV18 to TRBJ1-2, with a tentative D call TRBD1 (6 bases). Trimming cost V 1 base and J 0 bases, with 9 bases left between them. The CDR3 contains 15 residues. CDR1 KGHSH and CDR2 LQKENI come from the germline V gene. CDR3 nucleotides: TGTGCCAGCTCACCACAACAGGGTGCTAACTATGGCTACACCTTC. It is translated as CASSPQQGANYGYTF.

V is TRBV3-1 (or the pseudogene TRBV3-2) and J is TRBJ2-2, with a weak D call TRBD1 (6 bases). Germline-derived CDR1 and CDR2 are LGHDT and YNNKEL (reference sequence). This CDR3 contains 15 residues. Deletions cut 4 bases from V and 8 bases from J, with 17 bases between. CDR3 sequence reads: CASSRHEQGSGELFF. The CDR3 DNA is TGTGCCAGCAGCCGCCACGAACAGGGTTCGGGGGAGCTGTTTTTT.

This chain links TRBV11-2 with TRBJ1-1; D unclear. The CDR3 is made up of 13 amino acids. The V end was cut by 1 base, the J end by 1 base, with 4 bases between. The germline V gene has CDR1 SGHAT and CDR2 FQNNGV. Written as DNA, the CDR3 is TGTGCCAGCAGCTTAGCCGGGAACACTGAAGCTTTCTTT. Its protein product is CASSLAGNTEAFF.

The CDR3 coding sequence is TGTGCCAGCAGCGTAGGGGCGGGAGTAGAGGAGACCCAGTACTTC. Its protein is CASSVGAGVEETQYF. The rearrangement joins TRBV9 to TRBJ2-5; 7 bases fit TRBD2. CDR3 length: 15 amino acids. The germline CDR1 and CDR2 sequences are SGDLS and YYNGEE. The V segment lost 0 bases and the J segment 5 bases; nucleotides outside the gene matches: 7.

The rearrangement links TRBV15 to TRBJ2-7; D might be TRBD1 (5 bases). The length of the CDR3 is 13 residues. Germline CDR1 and CDR2: LNHNV and YYDKDF (reference sequence). Trimming took off 8 bases at V and 6 bases at J, with 17 bases between the two ends. CDR3 coding DNA: TGTGCCACCGGGGCGGAGCTCCCCAGCGAGCAGTACTTC. This gives the protein CATGAELPSEQYF.

In nucleotides, the CDR3 is TGCGCCAGCAGCTTGGAACCGGGTGTGACTGAAGCTTTCTTT. The encoded protein is CASSLEPGVTEAFF. The rearrangement links TRBV5-1 to TRBJ1-1; the D is unclear. V gave up 0 bases and J gave up 5 bases, with 11 bases separating them. Germline V gene lookup returns CDR1 SGHRS and CDR2 YFSETQ. The CDR3 consists of 14 residues.